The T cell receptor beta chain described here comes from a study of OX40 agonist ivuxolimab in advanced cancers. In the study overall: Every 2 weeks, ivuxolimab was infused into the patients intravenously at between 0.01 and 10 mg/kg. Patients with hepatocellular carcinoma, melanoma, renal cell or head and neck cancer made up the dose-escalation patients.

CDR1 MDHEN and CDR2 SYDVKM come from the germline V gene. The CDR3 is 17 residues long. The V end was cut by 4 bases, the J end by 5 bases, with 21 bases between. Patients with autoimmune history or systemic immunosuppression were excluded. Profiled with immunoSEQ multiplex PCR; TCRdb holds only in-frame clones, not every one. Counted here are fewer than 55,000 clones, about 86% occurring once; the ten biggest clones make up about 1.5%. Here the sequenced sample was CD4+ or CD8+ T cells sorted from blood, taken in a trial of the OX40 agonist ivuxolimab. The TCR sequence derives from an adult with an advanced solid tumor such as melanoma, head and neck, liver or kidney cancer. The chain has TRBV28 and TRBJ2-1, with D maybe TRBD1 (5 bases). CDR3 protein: CASSSVRQKSIDNEQFF. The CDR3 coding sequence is TGTGCCAGCAGTTCAGTAAGACAGAAAAGTATAGACAATGAGCAGTTCTTC.